The 25 T cell receptor beta chains below were found in one sample sequenced in a study of monozygotic twins with inflammatory bowel disease (dated by TCRdb to about 2019). The method was 5' RACE. TCRdb records Illumina HiSeq 2500 as the sequencer. TCRdb reprocessed the reads, so every CDR3 protein sequence counts as one entry and DNA is not shown. This sample's listing comprises 300,000 to 400,000 distinct CDR3 sequences. Jointly, the top ten make up approximately 2% of the sample. The sample was blood. Receptors were obtained from a human donor with ulcerative colitis or Crohn's disease, or a healthy co-twin of an affected twin (not recorded which).

This chain uses TRBV2 with TRBJ1-1; the D call from TCRdb, TRBD1, cannot be confirmed without DNA. This CDR3 region has 13 residues. The V gene's germline CDR1 is SNHLY and CDR2 FYNNEI. CDR3 sequence: CASSEVGDTEAFF.

The chain links TRBV20-1 to TRBJ1-2; TCRdb indicates TRBD1, and absent DNA this call remains unverified. The CDR3 consists of 12 residues. Per the germline V gene, CDR1 is DFQATT and CDR2 is SNEGSKA (reference sequence). CDR3 sequence reads: CRTGSPQNGYTF.

V gene TRBV12-3 or TRBV12-4 combines with J gene TRBJ2-5; no DNA is available, so the TRBD1 call from TCRdb remains unchecked. The CDR3 is 16 amino acids. The CDR3 reads CASSCLDRQYQETQYF.

The chain uses TRBV2 and TRBJ2-3; TCRdb gives TRBD2 as the D gene, but with no DNA this cannot be confirmed. From germline, CDR1 is SNHLY and CDR2 FYNNEI. The CDR3 extends over 13 amino acids. CDR3 protein: CASGGRSTDTQYF.

The rearrangement links TRBV4-1 to TRBJ1-5; checking the TCRdb D call of TRBD1 is not possible without DNA. The CDR3 has 18 residues. Germline V gives CDR1 MGHRA, CDR2 YSYEKL. Here the CDR3 reads CASSSGTGGASQGQPQHF.

The chain uses TRBV5-1 and TRBJ2-7; TCRdb gives TRBD1 as the D gene, but with no DNA this cannot be confirmed. Germline CDR1 is SGHRS and CDR2 is YFSETQ. The CDR3 covers 14 residues. CDR3 loop: CASRTGGGQDEQYF.

The V gene is TRBV18, the J gene TRBJ2-3; TCRdb calls TRBD2, which cannot be checked without DNA. The CDR3 consists of 13 residues. Germline assignment: CDR1 KGHSH and CDR2 LQKENI. CDR3: CASSPEGGYTQYF.

CDR3 loop: CASSLEGTRQDTQYF. The V gene is TRBV12-3 or TRBV12-4, the J gene TRBJ2-3; TCRdb lists TRBD1, though no DNA is available to test this call. CDR3 length: 15 amino acids.

CDR3 protein: CATGGDTGELFF. The gene calls are TRBV27 and TRBJ2-2; TCRdb designates TRBD1, a call that cannot be tested without DNA. CDR1 is MNHEY and CDR2 is SMNVEV in the germline V gene (reference sequence). The CDR3 consists of 12 residues.

The V call is TRBV11-1, the J call TRBJ2-7; the TCRdb call, TRBD1, lacks DNA for checking. The length of the CDR3 is 18 residues. The germline CDR1 and CDR2 sequences are SGHAT and FQDESV (reference sequence). CDR3 amino acids: CASSPGPPPSGLSYEQYF.

The chain is built from TRBV5-1 and TRBJ1-1. The CDR3 sequence is 15 residues long. Germline V lookup: CDR1 SGHRS, CDR2 YFSETQ. The CDR3 loop is CASSLKVRGNTEAFF.

The CDR3 region is CSVGQVDDEQFF. The rearrangement links TRBV29-1 to TRBJ2-1; with no DNA, the TCRdb D assignment of TRBD1 cannot be verified. Germline CDR1 SQVTM, CDR2 ANQGSEA. The CDR3 extends over 12 amino acids.

This sequence joins TRBV20-1 and TRBJ2-1. Germline values: CDR1 DFQATT, CDR2 SNEGSKA (reference sequence). CDR3 size: 14 residues. The CDR3 here is CSARDSSSYNEQFF.

The chain recombines TRBV5-6 with TRBJ2-3; lacking DNA, the TRBD2 call made by TCRdb goes unchecked. Germline V gives CDR1 SGHDT, CDR2 YYEEEE. The CDR3 consists of 15 residues. This CDR3 is CASSNQGGATDTQYF.

J is TRBJ2-5 and V is TRBV24-1; TCRdb selects TRBD1, and the lack of DNA leaves this call unchecked. The CDR3 sequence is 16 residues long. Germline V gives CDR1 KGHDR, CDR2 SFDVKD. The CDR3 sequence: CATSDPPQGATETQYF.

The V gene is TRBV4-1, the J gene TRBJ2-2. The CDR3 sequence is 12 residues long. CDR1 is MGHRA, CDR2 YSYEKL, per germline. CDR3 region: CASSQSSGELFF.

CDR3 region: CASSLAGTAVF. J is TRBJ2-1 and V is TRBV5-1; TCRdb proposes TRBD2, but this gene call is untestable without DNA. Germline V gene lookup returns CDR1 SGHRS and CDR2 YFSETQ. The CDR3 totals 11 residues.

This chain joins TRBV28 and TRBJ2-5; TCRdb outputs TRBD2, but without DNA this stays unchecked. CDR1 and CDR2 (germline): MDHEN, SYDVKM. The CDR3 is 13 residues long. The chain's CDR3 is CATTEGREETQYF.

This chain uses TRBV5-1 with TRBJ1-1. Germline assignment: CDR1 SGHRS and CDR2 YFSETQ. The CDR3 is 17 amino acids. The chain's CDR3 is CASSLFWGEEMNTEAFF. Full variable domain (outside the CDR3, taken from reference TRBV5-1 and TRBJ1-1): KAGVTQTPRYLIKTRGQQVTLSCSPISGHRSVSWYQQTPGQGLQFLFEYFSETQRNKGNFPGRFSGRQFSNSRSEMNVSTLELGDSALYLCASSLFWGEEMNTEAFFGQGTRLTVV.

The V gene is TRBV6-2 or TRBV6-3, the J gene TRBJ1-2. CDR3 length: 16 residues. Per the germline V gene, CDR1 is MNHEY and CDR2 is SVGEGT. This CDR3 is CASSPSLQRGTYGYTF.

The chain carries TRBV7-9 and TRBJ1-2. The length of the CDR3 is 15 residues. Per the germline V gene, CDR1 is SEHNR and CDR2 is FQNEAQ (reference sequence). This CDR3 reads CASSLVPGGDYGYTF.

This sequence joins TRBV24-1 and TRBJ2-3; TCRdb's D call, TRBD2, is unchecked because there is no DNA. The CDR3 length is 19 residues. Germline-derived CDR1 and CDR2 are KGHDR and SFDVKD. This CDR3 is CATSPIPTSREGSTDTQYF.

The chain links TRBV12-3 or TRBV12-4 to TRBJ2-1. The length of the CDR3 is 15 residues. The CDR3 is CASNDPTRFLIEQFF.

The chain recombines TRBV6-1 with TRBJ2-5; TCRdb picks TRBD2, but there is no DNA to check that call. Germline loops: CDR1 MNHNS, CDR2 SASEGT. This CDR3 contains 18 residues. The CDR3 is CASRSSGPLRTPPETQYF.

The rearrangement links TRBV2 to TRBJ1-1. Per the germline V gene, CDR1 is SNHLY and CDR2 is FYNNEI. The CDR3 sequence is 16 residues long. CDR3 residues: CASSDPVGGSDTEAFF.